A single sample gave rise to the 16 T cell receptor beta chains below, sequenced in a study of blood T cell repertoires in COVID-19. TCRdb keeps only in-frame clones here, not all; method: immunoSEQ multiplex PCR. Here the sample spans fewer than 300,000 clones, approximately 90% being singletons. The sequenced sample was peripheral blood. Receptor source: a woman under 40 with COVID-19, enrolled during active disease.

This rearrangement joins TRBV18 to TRBJ2-2; D is perhaps TRBD1 (5 bases). CDR1 KGHSH and CDR2 LQKENI come from the germline V gene. The V end was cut by 1 base, the J end by 1 base, with 7 bases between. There are 15 residues in the CDR3. The CDR3 region is CASSPRQGNTGELFF. The CDR3 nucleotides are TGTGCCAGCTCACCACGGCAGGGGAACACCGGGGAGCTGTTTTTT.

The chain uses TRBV28 and TRBJ1-3, with TRBD1 matching over 8 bases. After removal of 3 bases from V and 1 base from J, the junction contained 5 bases not matched to a gene. The CDR3 has 16 amino acids. From germline, CDR1 is MDHEN and CDR2 SYDVKM. The CDR3 coding sequence is TGTGCCAGCAGTTTGGCAGGGGGCCGATCTGGAAACACCATATATTTT. Its translation is CASSLAGGRSGNTIYF.

The chain joins TRBV3-1 (or the pseudogene TRBV3-2) to TRBJ2-4; D may match TRBD1 or TRBD2 (9 bases each). The germline V gene encodes CDR1 LGHDT and CDR2 YNNKEL (reference sequence). The V end was cut by 6 bases, the J end by 5 bases, with 20 bases between. The CDR3 contains 16 residues. CDR3 in amino acids: CASSHRGPSGENIQYF. The DNA for the CDR3 is TGTGCCAGCAGTCACAGGGGGCCTAGCGGGGAAAACATTCAGTACTTC.

The chain employs TRBV19 and TRBJ1-6; the D gene is possibly TRBD1 (6 bases). This CDR3 region has 18 residues. Germline CDR1 LNHDA, CDR2 SQIVND (reference sequence). Trimming removed 5 bases from V and 2 bases from J, with 19 bases in between. The CDR3 loop is CASSSSTGYFTYNSPLHF. The CDR3 DNA reads TGTGCCAGTAGTTCCTCGACAGGCTACTTTACCTATAATTCACCCCTCCACTTT.

The CDR3 region has the DNA TGCGCCAGCAGTGACTCGACTAGCGGGAGAAGTAATGAGCAGTTCTTC. This gives the protein CASSDSTSGRSNEQFF. V and J are TRBV10-1 and TRBJ2-1; 12 nucleotides agree with TRBD2. This CDR3 has 16 amino acids. The V and J ends lost 3 bases and 7 bases, in that order; junction bases with no gene match: 7. CDR1 and CDR2 (germline): WNHNN, SYGVQD (reference sequence).

The chain couples TRBV5-1 to TRBJ2-1, with 7 bases identical to TRBD2. The J segment lost 4 bases and the V segment lost 3 bases, leaving 10 bases of the junction unmatched. This CDR3 has 16 residues. Germline lookup yields CDR1 SGHRS and CDR2 YFSETQ. The CDR3 is CASSWGGGGDYNEQFF. In DNA form, the CDR3 reads TGCGCCAGCAGCTGGGGAGGCGGGGGAGATTACAATGAGCAGTTCTTC. Full variable domain (missing parts from reference TRBV5-1 and TRBJ2-1): KAGVTQTPRYLIKTRGQQVTLSCSPISGHRSVSWYQQTPGQGLQFLFEYFSETQRNKGNFPGRFSGRQFSNSRSEMNVSTLELGDSALYLCASSWGGGGDYNEQFFGPGTRLTVL.

The chain's CDR3 is CASSVGTSFREQYF. The CDR3 DNA sequence: TGTGCCAGCAGCGTTGGGACTAGCTTTCGGGAGCAGTACTTC. The V call is TRBV9, the J call TRBJ2-7; 9 bases map to TRBD2. Per the germline V gene, CDR1 is SGDLS and CDR2 is YYNGEE. The V segment lost 2 bases and the J segment 7 bases; nucleotides outside the gene matches: 7. CDR3 length: 14 amino acids.

The chain couples TRBV20-1 to TRBJ2-1, with unresolved D. CDR1 and CDR2 (germline): DFQATT, SNEGSKA (reference sequence). This CDR3 is built from 15 residues. Trimming cost V 3 bases and J 0 bases, with 12 bases left between them. CDR3 protein: CSASVPLSSYNEQFF. The CDR3 DNA follows: TGCAGTGCTAGTGTGCCCCTGAGCTCCTACAATGAGCAGTTCTTC.

This chain uses TRBV19 with TRBJ1-5; 12 positions match TRBD1. There are 15 residues in the CDR3. Looked up from germline, CDR1 is LNHDA and CDR2 is SQIVND (reference sequence). Unmatched junction bases numbered 4, after V lost 5 bases and J lost 5 bases. CDR3 bases: TGTGCCAGTAGTCCGGGACAGGGGGCCTATCAGCCCCAGCATTTT. It encodes CASSPGQGAYQPQHF.

This clone appeared once. V usage is TRBV7-2 and J usage is TRBJ2-3; D uncertain. Germline CDR1 reads SGHTA; CDR2 reads FQGNSA. The V end lost 3 bases, the J end lost 6 bases, and 13 bases lay between the germline ends. This CDR3 contains 14 residues. CDR3 coding DNA: TGTGCCAGCAGCTTGTCTATGTCCAGGGATACGCAGTATTTT. Protein sequence: CASSLSMSRDTQYF.

V usage is TRBV28 and J usage is TRBJ2-2, with 8 bases lining up with TRBD2. With V trimmed by 7 bases and J by 1 base, 14 bases remained unmatched. The CDR3 consists of 18 residues. CDR1 and CDR2 from the germline V gene are MDHEN and SYDVKM. The DNA of the CDR3 is TGTGCCAGCACCATGCGGTCCGGGAGGGCCGTGAACACCGGGGAGCTGTTTTTT. The encoded protein is CASTMRSGRAVNTGELFF.

The chain is built from TRBV5-6 and TRBJ2-3, with D possibly matching TRBD2 (6 bases). CDR3 length: 16 amino acids. Trimming removed 4 bases at V and 1 base at J, with 16 bases between. Germline CDR1 is SGHDT and CDR2 is YYEEEE. The CDR3 region has the DNA TGTGCCAGCAGCCGGGACGGCTGGGGGGGCACAGATACGCAGTATTTT. Protein product: CASSRDGWGGTDTQYF. The full variable domain, rest sourced from reference TRBV5-6 and TRBJ2-3, is DAGVTQSPTHLIKTRGQQVTLRCSPKSGHDTVSWYQQALGQGPQFIFQYYEEEERQRGNFPDRFSGHQFPNYSSELNVNALLLGDSALYLCASSRDGWGGTDTQYFGPGTRLTVL.

The genes are TRBV27 and TRBJ1-4, with 7 bases lining up with TRBD1. The J segment lost 3 bases and the V segment lost 0 bases, leaving 1 base of the junction unmatched. The CDR3 runs to 15 residues. Looked up from germline, CDR1 is MNHEY and CDR2 is SMNVEV (reference sequence). The CDR3 region is CASSLSGQSNEKLFF. CDR3 DNA sequence: TGTGCCAGCAGTTTATCGGGACAGTCTAATGAAAAACTGTTTTTT.

This chain links TRBV6-5 with TRBJ2-1; 9 nucleotides line up with TRBD1. The CDR3 is 15 residues long. Trimming took 6 bases from V and 1 from J; bases not matched to a gene: 4. CDR1 is MNHEY, CDR2 SVGAGI, per germline. CDR3 loop: CASSPTGGSYNEQFF. CDR3 nucleotide sequence: TGTGCCAGCAGCCCGACAGGGGGTTCCTACAATGAGCAGTTCTTC.

The chain uses TRBV28 and TRBJ2-2, with D maybe TRBD2 (6 bases). In germline, CDR1 is MDHEN, CDR2 SYDVKM. CDR3 length: 16 residues. V gave up 1 base and J gave up 0 bases, with 9 bases separating them. Here the CDR3 reads CASSLFRGSNTGELFF. The DNA for the CDR3 is TGTGCCAGCAGTTTATTTCGGGGGTCGAACACCGGGGAGCTGTTTTTT.

This sequence joins TRBV25-1 and TRBJ1-3; D possibly corresponds to TRBD1 (6 bases). The CDR3 consists of 14 residues. Germline-derived CDR1 and CDR2 are MGHDK and SYGVNS. V lost 7 bases and J 3 bases, leaving 13 bases between the germline ends. CDR3 loop: CASTRGGFGNTIYF. The CDR3 nucleotides are TGTGCCAGCACCCGAGGGGGATTTGGAAACACCATATATTTT.